The 30 T cell receptor beta chains listed next were all sequenced from one sample in a study of T cells in Graves' hyperthyroidism and ophthalmopathy. RNA transcripts yielded amplified TCR beta CDR3 regions. HTBI primers were the set used in a first-round RT-PCR of the TCR CDR3. Using its own MiXCR run on the multiplex PCR reads, TCRdb lists one record per CDR3 protein. The sample carries some 300,000 distinct CDR3 sequences, approximately 17% recorded once. What was sequenced was blood. The receptors were gathered from a man aged 25 to 45 with Graves' hyperthyroidism.

This clonotype has ten or more counts. The gene calls are TRBV12-3 or TRBV12-4 and TRBJ1-5, with no clear D. With 3 bases removed from V and 1 base from J, the gap between germline ends came to 7 bases. The CDR3 is 14 residues long. The CDR3 sequence is CASSLQRSNQPQHF. CDR3 sequence (DNA): TGTGCCAGCAGTTTGCAAAGGAGCAATCAGCCCCAGCATTTT.

This clonotype was counted many times. The genes are TRBV7-9 and TRBJ2-3; D call uncertain. V was pared by 5 bases and J by 4 bases, with 10 bases between. The CDR3 totals 13 residues. Germline CDR1 is SEHNR and CDR2 is FQNEAQ (reference sequence). DNA for the CDR3: TGTGCCAGCAGCGACCCGCAACCAGATACGCAGTATTTT. Its translation is CASSDPQPDTQYF.

This clonotype turned up a few times. The V gene is TRBV19, the J gene TRBJ2-1; 13 bases align to TRBD2. CDR1 is LNHDA, CDR2 SQIVND, per germline (reference sequence). The CDR3 has 16 residues. The J segment lost 7 bases and the V segment lost 5 bases, leaving 8 bases of the junction unmatched. As DNA, the CDR3 is TGTGCCAGTAGTGAAACCGGGACTAGCGGGATTAATGAGCAGTTCTTC. Amino acid sequence: CASSETGTSGINEQFF.

In this sample, this clonotype turned up many times. The chain recombines TRBV29-1 with TRBJ2-3, with 9 nucleotides matching TRBD2. CDR3 length equals 14 residues. Trimming at V came to 5 bases and at J to 0 bases, leaving 3 bases not matched to a gene. Per germline, CDR1 SQVTM and CDR2 ANQGSEA. This chain's CDR3 is CSVLAGGSTDTQYF. The CDR3 coding sequence is TGCAGCGTTTTGGCGGGAGGGAGCACAGATACGCAGTATTTT.

This clonotype was recorded many times. The chain carries TRBV7-6 and TRBJ2-1; the D gene is possibly TRBD1 (6 bases). V was clipped by 5 bases and J by 5 bases, with 16 bases between them. Germline CDR1 reads SGHVS; CDR2 reads FNYEAQ. The CDR3 runs to 15 residues. The CDR3 reads CASSVPGHLDNEQFF. The CDR3 coding sequence is TGTGCCAGCAGCGTGCCGGGACACTTAGACAATGAGCAGTTCTTC.

In this sample, this clonotype turned up many times. This chain connects TRBV12-3 or TRBV12-4 to TRBJ2-7; D not resolved. V lost 0 bases, J lost 5 bases, and 11 bases lay in between. This CDR3 contains 14 residues. In DNA form, the CDR3 reads TGTGCCAGCAGTTTAGCGGCAGGCGCCCACGAGCAGTACTTC. Its protein is CASSLAAGAHEQYF.

This clonotype was seen more than once but under ten times. The V and J genes are TRBV4-1 and TRBJ2-5; possibly TRBD2 for D (6 bases). The CDR3 covers 16 residues. Trimming pared 2 bases from V and 4 bases from J, leaving 17 bases between. CDR1 is MGHRA and CDR2 is YSYEKL in the germline V gene. The CDR3 loop reads CASSQRTTSSSETQYF. CDR3 DNA sequence: TGCGCCAGCAGCCAACGTACGACTAGTTCCTCAGAGACCCAGTACTTC.

The rearrangement links TRBV6-2 or TRBV6-3 to TRBJ2-1; 13 bases are a match to TRBD2. Germline trimming cut 8 bases from V and 2 bases from J; bases unmatched to any gene: 3. This CDR3 is built from 15 residues. Germline V gives CDR1 MNHEY, CDR2 SVGEGT. The CDR3 region is CASSGTSGAYNEQFF. CDR3 nucleotide sequence: TGTGCCAGCTCCGGGACTAGCGGGGCCTACAATGAGCAGTTCTTC.

The table lists this clonotype with many counts. The chain's CDR3 is CASSGGTYNEQFF. The DNA for the CDR3 is TGTGCCAGCAGTGGGGGGACCTACAATGAGCAGTTCTTC. This chain connects TRBV2 to TRBJ2-1, with D perhaps matching TRBD1 or TRBD2 (5 bases each). Germline CDR1 reads SNHLY; CDR2 reads FYNNEI. The CDR3 loop spans 13 amino acids. The V end was cut by 4 bases, the J end by 2 bases, with 6 bases between.

This clonotype was observed at least ten times. The rearrangement joins TRBV7-9 to TRBJ2-1; 14 bases match TRBD2. This CDR3 is 17 amino acids long. Germline trimming cut 4 bases from V and 7 bases from J; bases unmatched to any gene: 9. Germline V gene lookup returns CDR1 SEHNR and CDR2 FQNEAQ (reference sequence). CDR3 DNA: TGTGCCAGCAGCTCCCCCGGGACTAGCGGGAGTGTTAATGAGCAGTTCTTC. It yields the protein CASSSPGTSGSVNEQFF.

This clonotype appeared many times. The chain links TRBV28 to TRBJ2-1; 7 bases fit TRBD1. Per the germline V gene, CDR1 is MDHEN and CDR2 is SYDVKM. CDR3 length: 15 amino acids. Trimming removed 3 bases from V and 5 bases from J; junction bases left unmatched: 7. This CDR3 is CASSLRQGRNNEQFF. CDR3 nucleotide sequence: TGTGCCAGCAGTTTGAGACAGGGAAGAAACAATGAGCAGTTCTTC.

Note on this clonotype: With a much larger clone just one base away, this may be a read error. V gene TRBV29-1 combines with J gene TRBJ2-2; D is perhaps TRBD2 (5 bases). The CDR3 is 15 residues long. Germline assignment: CDR1 SQVTM and CDR2 ANQGSEA. The CDR3 is CSANLERTNTGEPFF. In nucleotides, the CDR3 is TGCAGCGCAAATCTGGAACGGACGAACACCGGGGAGCCGTTTTTT.

The chain has TRBV3-1 and TRBJ1-2; 11 bases align to TRBD1. Trimming at V came to 10 bases and at J to 4 bases, leaving 2 bases not matched to a gene. Germline assignment: CDR1 LGHDT and CDR2 YNNKEL (reference sequence). The CDR3 contains 12 residues. The CDR3 nucleotides read TGTGCCACCGGGACAGGGGGCTATGGCTACACCTTC. As protein: CATGTGGYGYTF.

Turning to this clonotype: Its ends do not fully match the called genes, so a read error is possible. V and J are TRBV20-1 and TRBJ1-6, with 7 bases lining up with TRBD1. Germline V gene sequence: CDR1 DFQATT, CDR2 SNEGSKA (reference sequence). CDR3 length equals 16 residues. This CDR3 reads CSARDSQGVKLSPLHF. CDR3 in DNA: TGCAGTGCTCGAGACTCGCAGGGGGTAAAACTTTCACCCCTCCACTTT.

This clonotype was picked up one time. A much larger clone lies one base from this, so it may be a read error. The V gene is TRBV7-2, the J gene TRBJ2-7, with no clear D. The J call may not be correct, given that the DNA end is closer to TRBJ2-1. CDR1 SGHTA and CDR2 FQGNSA come from the germline V gene. The CDR3 totals 12 residues. The CDR3 here is CASSLDKYEQFF. The DNA of the CDR3 is TGTGCCAGCAGCTTAGATAAGTACGAGCAGTTCTTC.

The chain is built from TRBV20-1 and TRBJ2-7, with 10 nucleotides matching TRBD1. The germline V gene encodes CDR1 DFQATT and CDR2 SNEGSKA (reference sequence). V shed 4 bases, J shed 4 bases, and the junction held 10 bases outside the gene matches. CDR3 length: 15 amino acids. CDR3 residues: CSAKEGDRGFYEQYF. CDR3 DNA: TGCAGTGCTAAAGAGGGGGACAGGGGCTTTTACGAGCAGTACTTC.

This clonotype was observed a few times. The chain employs TRBV10-3 and TRBJ1-1, with D uncertain. Trimming stripped 3 bases from V and 3 bases from J, with 11 bases between. The CDR3 has 14 residues. Germline V gene lookup returns CDR1 ENHRY and CDR2 SYGVKD. The CDR3 sequence is CAISDRTEDTEAFF. The CDR3 DNA is TGTGCCATCAGTGACAGGACCGAGGACACTGAAGCTTTCTTT.

This clonotype occurred a few times. The chain has TRBV7-4 and TRBJ2-1, with 8 bases lining up with TRBD2. Germline CDR1 is SGHVT and CDR2 is SQSDAQ. This CDR3 has 14 residues. Losses at the gene ends were 4 bases for V and 8 bases for J; bases not matched to a gene: 7. Written as DNA, the CDR3 is TGTGCCAGCAGCTCCCGACTAGCGAGCGATGAGCAGTTCTTC. Translation: CASSSRLASDEQFF.

The gene calls are TRBV7-9 and TRBJ2-7; tentatively, D is TRBD2 (5 bases). CDR1 and CDR2 from the germline V gene are SEHNR and FQNEAQ (reference sequence). The CDR3 runs to 14 residues. The ends were cut back, 1 base at V and 5 bases at J, with 12 bases in the middle. The CDR3, as DNA: TGTGCCAGCAGCTTAGGAGGGAGTGTAGACGAGCAGTACTTC. Translating gives CASSLGGSVDEQYF.

This clonotype showed up many times. J is TRBJ1-2 and V is TRBV5-1; D is possibly TRBD1 (6 bases). The CDR3 extends over 14 amino acids. Germline V CDR1 and CDR2: SGHRS, YFSETQ. The germline V and J ends were trimmed by 0 bases and 8 bases, with 14 bases remaining between them. CDR3 bases: TGCGCCAGCAGCTTGGAGACAGGAAGTAGCGGCTACACCTTC. Translated: CASSLETGSSGYTF. The full variable domain, completed using reference TRBV5-1 and TRBJ1-2, is KAGVTQTPRYLIKTRGQQVTLSCSPISGHRSVSWYQQTPGQGLQFLFEYFSETQRNKGNFPGRFSGRQFSNSRSEMNVSTLELGDSALYLCASSLETGSSGYTFGSGTRLTVV.

The chain carries TRBV12-3 or TRBV12-4 and TRBJ2-1; D unclear. The CDR3 extends over 14 amino acids. Trimming pared 2 bases from V and 6 bases from J, leaving 11 bases between. The CDR3 bases are TGTGCCAGCAGTTTATGGATAGCCCGCAATGAGCAGTTCTTC. It codes for CASSLWIARNEQFF.

Ten or more counts support this clonotype. This sequence joins TRBV12-3 or TRBV12-4 and TRBJ2-7; D is possibly TRBD2 (6 bases). This CDR3 contains 14 residues. The germline V and J ends were trimmed by 3 bases and 3 bases, with 12 bases remaining between them. CDR3 nucleotide sequence: TGTGCCAGCAGTTTGGGGGACTCCGGCTACGAGCAGTACTTC. It specifies CASSLGDSGYEQYF.

This clonotype appeared many times. This chain links TRBV2 with TRBJ1-3, with TRBD1 as a possible D gene (6 bases). The germline V gene encodes CDR1 SNHLY and CDR2 FYNNEI. The CDR3 spans 15 residues. The V end lost 5 bases, the J end lost 5 bases, and 16 bases lay between the germline ends. The CDR3 coding sequence is TGTGCCAGCAGTCACCCGCAGGGGACCCGAAACACCATATATTTT. Encoded protein: CASSHPQGTRNTIYF.

This chain uses TRBV20-1 with TRBJ2-1; D call uncertain. This CDR3 is built from 12 residues. Germline-derived CDR1 and CDR2 are DFQATT and SNEGSKA (reference sequence). The CDR3 DNA sequence: TGCAGCGGGTCTAGCTCCTACAATGAGCAGTTCTTC. Its translation: CSGSSSYNEQFF.

This clonotype was counted a few times. The chain joins TRBV7-3 to TRBJ2-1; no clear D gene. The germline gives CDR1 SGHTA, CDR2 FQGTGA. Trimming pared 2 bases from V and 1 base from J, leaving 9 bases between. The CDR3 extends over 15 amino acids. The CDR3: CASSLELLSYNEQFF. As DNA, the CDR3 is TGTGCCAGCAGCTTAGAGCTCTTATCCTACAATGAGCAGTTCTTC.

This clonotype was seen only a few times. This chain connects TRBV24-1 to TRBJ2-3; 9 bases line up with TRBD1. The CDR3 totals 15 residues. Unmatched junction bases numbered 8, after V lost 5 bases and J lost 6 bases. Germline V gene sequence: CDR1 KGHDR, CDR2 SFDVKD. CDR3 sequence (DNA): TGTGCCACCAGTGCGGGACAGGGTCGTTGGGATACGCAGTATTTT. Its protein is CATSAGQGRWDTQYF.

The chain couples TRBV19 to TRBJ2-5; D gene ambiguous. This CDR3 is 16 amino acids long. Trimming stripped 0 bases from V and 2 bases from J, with 13 bases between. From germline, CDR1 is LNHDA and CDR2 SQIVND (reference sequence). The CDR3 DNA reads as TGTGCCAGTAGTATAGATTCGGCAGGCCAGCAAGAGACCCAGTACTTC. This sequence encodes CASSIDSAGQQETQYF.

The genes are TRBV5-1 and TRBJ1-4, with 7 bases fitting TRBD1. The germline CDR1 and CDR2 sequences are SGHRS and YFSETQ. V was clipped by 4 bases and J by 1 base; unmatched bases: 7. The CDR3 has 16 amino acids. CDR3: CASSRGQSLTNEKLFF. CDR3 DNA sequence: TGCGCCAGCAGCAGGGGACAGTCTTTAACTAATGAAAAACTGTTTTTT.

This clonotype was counted once. The CDR3 protein is CASSPTSGRARYEQFF. The DNA of the CDR3 is TGCGCCAGCAGCCCGACTAGCGGGAGGGCCAGGTACGAGCAGTTCTTC. The V gene is TRBV5-1, the J gene TRBJ2-7; 14 bases align to TRBD2. The J call may be wrong; the DNA end is better matched by TRBJ2-1. The CDR3 is made up of 16 amino acids. Germline CDR1 and CDR2: SGHRS and YFSETQ.

The sample holds a few counts of this clonotype. The chain recombines TRBV10-3 with TRBJ2-1; D could derive from TRBD1 or TRBD2 (6 bases each). The CDR3 sequence is 16 residues long. The V gene's germline CDR1 is ENHRY and CDR2 SYGVKD. Trimming shortened V by 0 bases and J by 0 bases, and 9 bases separated the two germline ends. The CDR3 DNA reads TGTGCCATCAGTGAGTCGGGGGGCGTCTCCTACAATGAGCAGTTCTTC. The encoded protein is CAISESGGVSYNEQFF.